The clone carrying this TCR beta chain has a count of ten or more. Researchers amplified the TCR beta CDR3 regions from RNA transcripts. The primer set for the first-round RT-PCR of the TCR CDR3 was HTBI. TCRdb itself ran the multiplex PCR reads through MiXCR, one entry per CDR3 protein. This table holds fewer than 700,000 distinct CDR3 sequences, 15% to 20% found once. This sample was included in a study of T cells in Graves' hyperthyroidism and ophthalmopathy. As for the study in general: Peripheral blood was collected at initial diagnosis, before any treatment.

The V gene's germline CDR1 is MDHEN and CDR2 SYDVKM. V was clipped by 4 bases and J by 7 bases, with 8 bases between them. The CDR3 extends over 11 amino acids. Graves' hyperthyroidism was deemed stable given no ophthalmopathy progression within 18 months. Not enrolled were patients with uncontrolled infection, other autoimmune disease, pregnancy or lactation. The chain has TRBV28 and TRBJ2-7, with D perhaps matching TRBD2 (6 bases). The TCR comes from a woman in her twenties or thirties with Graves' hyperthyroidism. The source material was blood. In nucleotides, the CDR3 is TGTGCCAGCAGTTGGGGGGTTGAGCAGTACTTC. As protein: CASSWGVEQYF.